The text below deals with one T cell receptor (beta chain). The target of this receptor is not known. Qualities for individual bases were not recorded, and no much larger clone is one base off. TCRbeta CDR3 regions were profiled by bias-controlled multiplex PCR amplification of genomic DNA with the immunoSEQ Assay. Turning to the authors' computational methods: The absolute abundance of each unique TCRbeta CDR3 region was quantified after sequences were collapsed and filtered. Differential abundance was tested with two models: a binomial (Fisher-equivalent) model and a beta-binomial model that adds time-dependent variance fitted from healthy donors. Clones with fewer than 5 combined templates were removed, and differential abundance was called for clones with a Benjamini-Hochberg FDR below 0.01. In the beta-binomial model, variance was expressed as a function of the total template count across the two samples, in the form v = (b*log(k)+a)^2. Imported from immuneACCESS, the table was reduced by TCRdb to in-frame sequences with V and J called. These copies leave out some clones; in studies compared against another copy, an unresolved V gene accounts for under half, and the cause of the remainder is not known. V and J calls and clone size come straight from that table; D and trimming were deduced from the DNA. This sample gives about 100,000 clones in total; 88% of them show up just once. 5.5% of the sample goes to the ten largest clones.

This sample is part of a study of identifying expanded T cells in peripheral blood (dated by TCRdb to 2018 to 2020). Regarding the complete study: Technical replicates were generated by sequencing separate aliquots of the same genomic DNA pool, and four replicates were compared pairwise.

Overall results and qualifications from the work: It was expected by the authors that biological variance in healthy repertoires might increase further over much longer intervals, such as months to years. The beta-binomial model significantly reduced the number of clones called differentially abundant and the false-positive rate across all healthy-donor time intervals. Variance in clone template counts between approximately 2-week samples significantly increased with total template count across all healthy donors. Between technical replicates the binomial model flagged approximately 1.3 differentially abundant clones, whereas over about two weeks the binomial model flagged about 15 and over about four weeks 19 to 20.

No immune events such as infections were documented for the healthy donors during the collection period. Healthy-donor blood repertoires served as a training cohort to calibrate time-dependent variance in a beta-binomial model of T-cell clone differential abundance. The training cohort was composed of 10 or so healthy donors, 3 female and 7 male. An age range of about 29 to 65 years, with an average of approximately 43 years, was recorded for the donors. Whole blood was collected from each healthy donor at three time points spaced approximately 13 days apart and obtained from a commercial supplier. For immunosequencing, genomic DNA was extracted from whole blood that had not been sorted. Specimen: blood. The TCR comes from a person aged 18-70 years in good health.

For the CDR3, the sequence is CASNPYKGNTEAFF. The bases read TGTGCCAGCAACCCATATAAGGGGAACACTGAAGCTTTCTTT. The chain links TRBV11-2 with TRBJ1-1, with the D gene not clear enough to name. Between the V and J ends, shortened by 7 bases and 1 base respectively, the junction contains 13 bases. The CDR3 starts with the cysteine, ends with the phenylalanine, and has 14 residues. The kept DNA is CDR3 alone, 42 bases in frame from the first base. Reading the germline V gene gives CDR1 SGHAT and CDR2 FQNNGV.